The 3 T cell receptor beta chains reported below all come from one sample, sequenced in a study of low-dose radiotherapy and immunotherapy resistance in tumors. Priming of first-strand cDNA relied on TRAV- and TRBV-specific primers (covering alpha and beta chains). TCR amplification used roughly 21 PCR cycles, a constant-region primer and a V-primer adapter. TCRdb independently ran MiXCR on the reads; one entry per CDR3 protein. The sample records over 65,000 distinct CDR3 sequences, over 15% being singletons. Stated time point: before trial treatment. The sample consisted of PBMCs, taken before treatment. All receptors derive from a male donor with prostate cancer.

In this sample, this clonotype turned up many times. The V and J genes are TRBV20-1 and TRBJ2-5; maybe TRBD1 (6 bases). Per germline, CDR1 DFQATT and CDR2 SNEGSKA (reference sequence). The CDR3 is 14 amino acids. The ends were cut back, 6 bases at V and 1 base at J, with 15 bases in the middle. The CDR3 DNA is TGCAGTGCCTCCACCCCGGACAGCCAAGAGACCCAGTACTTC. Its protein product is CSASTPDSQETQYF.

Of note for this clonotype: It may be a read error: a sequence one base away is much more abundant. CDR3: CASRLAGYEQYF. As DNA, the CDR3 is TGTGCCTCAAGACTAGCAGGTTACGAGCAGTACTTC. This rearrangement joins TRBV30 to TRBJ2-7, with 7 bases identical to TRBD2. The junction had 7 bases not matched to a gene; V was cut back by 7 bases and J by 4 bases. CDR1 is GTSNPN, CDR2 SVGIG, per germline (reference sequence). The CDR3 runs to 12 residues.

The gene calls are TRBV6-6 and TRBJ1-4, with D hard to call. V lost 0 bases, J lost 8 bases, and 16 bases lay in between. The CDR3 loop spans 16 amino acids. Germline assignment: CDR1 MNHNY and CDR2 SVGAGI (reference sequence). The DNA for the CDR3 is TGTGCCAGCAGTTACTCGAGGGCAGTCTTTAGAGAAAAACTGTTTTTT. It translates to CASSYSRAVFREKLFF.